The present T cell receptor beta chain was sequenced within a study of OX40 agonist ivuxolimab in advanced cancers. Overall study context: Hepatocellular carcinoma, melanoma, renal cell or head and neck cancer affected the dose-escalation patients. General study findings and limits: Low clonal expansion, among the lowest seen, marked partial responders at 0.1-3.0 mg/kg.

Profiling relied on immunoSEQ multiplex PCR, and the TCRdb table lists in-frame clones only, not all of them. The repertoire holds about 95,000 clones, with 89% as singletons. Turning to this clone: What it binds is not known.

This CDR3 spans 14 amino acids. Germline CDR1 reads SGHRS; CDR2 reads YFSETQ. With 5 bases removed from V and 0 bases from J, the gap between germline ends came to 8 bases. The TCR comes from an adult with an advanced solid tumor such as melanoma, head and neck, liver or kidney cancer. Here the sequenced sample was CD4+ or CD8+ T cells sorted from blood, taken in a trial of the OX40 agonist ivuxolimab. The chain uses TRBV5-1 and TRBJ1-4; unclear D gene. The CDR3: CASSPGSTNEKLFF. The CDR3 DNA sequence: TGCGCCAGCAGTCCCGGATCAACTAATGAAAAACTGTTTTTT.